This T cell receptor beta chain was documented in a study of graft-versus-host responses after intestinal transplantation (TCRdb year 2021). In the study overall: The transplants that recipients got were multivisceral, liver-intestinal, or isolated intestinal. Instead of going to the commercial service, samples from a few later patients were sequenced in-house on an Illumina MiSeq and processed with MiXCR. Every recipient was given anti-thymocyte globulin induction, followed by approximately 3 years of maintenance tacrolimus and steroids. A peak of at least 4% donor T cells among recipient peripheral blood mononuclear cells was the definition used for donor T cell macrochimerism. Of the roughly 23 intestinal transplant recipients enrolled in the cohort, one of whom was a retransplant, a few patients without pretransplant specimens were excluded. Graft-versus-host and host-versus-graft alloreactive T cell clones were tracked in the graft, circulation and bone marrow after intestinal transplantation using bulk TCR-beta CDR3 sequencing. Alloreactive clones were identified by sequencing pre-transplant mixed lymphocyte reaction products and comparing them with unstimulated pre-transplant donor and recipient T cells. Study-level results and caveats: In the allografts of patients with donor T cell macrochimerism, GvH to HvG T cell clonal ratios were high. Peak levels of circulating GvH clones were associated with declines in HvG clones early after transplant. GvH clones were detected in recipient bone marrow, and some of these GvH clones were observed earlier in ileal mucosa or blood, consistent with an intestinal mucosal origin. Conclusions were limited by the relatively low number and heterogeneity of intestinal transplant patients.

Library preparation employed the immunoSEQ multiplex PCR assay. For most patients, genomic DNA was isolated using the Qiagen DNeasy Blood and Tissue Kit and was shipped frozen to Adaptive Biotechnologies for TCR sequencing. For most patients, high-throughput TCR-beta CDR3 sequencing of genomic DNA was performed by Adaptive Biotechnologies. From the authors' description of their analysis: TCR sequencing data for over 15 patients were retrieved from Adaptive's ImmunoSEQ software; a few other patients were processed with MiXCR and VDJtools. To correct CD4 versus CD8 sorting errors, any sequence found in both subsets at a frequency ratio below 5:1 was removed. Because the origin of CDR3 nucleotide sequences shared between donor and recipient could not be assigned, those sequences were removed. Alloreactive clones required at least 2-fold expansion over unstimulated cells and minimum CFSE-low frequency of 0.002% (template counts) or 0.001% (read counts). Mappable clones were those detected in sequenced pre-transplant spleen, lymph node, or MLR CFSE-low populations of the donor or recipient. The cumulative frequency of alloreactive clones was calculated as a percentage of all sequences, weighted by copy number. TCRdb took this table from immuneACCESS and kept in-frame rearrangements with V and J called. Such tables lack part of the clones; where checked against another copy, unresolved V genes explain under half of the gap, and the rest is unexplained. The V and J calls and clone size were taken over from that table, and D and trimming were inferred from the DNA. This sample comprises approximately 97,000 clones, 91% of them detected only once. The ten biggest clones cover approximately 0.18% of the sample.

This specimen's time point label, per the study, means: cells obtained before transplantation from donor or recipient. CD3+CD4+ and CD3+CD8+ populations were FACS-sorted from unstimulated pre-transplant donor and recipient cells taken from spleen or lymph nodes. This clone was recorded once. Its antigen is still unknown. There are no base qualities to consult, and no much larger clone falls within one base. Looking up the germline V gene yields CDR1 SGDLS and CDR2 YYNGEE. The CDR3 numbers 15 residues from cysteine through phenylalanine. Left in the record is the CDR3 DNA by itself, 45 bases read in frame from the first base.

The V and J segments used are TRBV9 and TRBJ2-5; 7 nucleotides in the junction match TRBD1. The DNA matches TRBJ2-7 better at its end, which makes the J call doubtful. The receptor was derived from a human donor who was the organ donor for an intestinal transplant. Sample: unstimulated CD4+ T cells sorted from spleen or lymph node cells, taken before transplant. The sequenced DNA is TGTGCCAGCAGCCCCCGACAGGGTGGCCCCTACGAGCAGTACTTC. Its product reads: CASSPRQGGPYEQYF.